This T cell receptor (beta chain) was profiled in a study of control samples from healthy donors and cancer patients. Clones were read by immunoSEQ multiplex PCR, and TCRdb kept only the in-frame ones, dropping some. This table holds about 120,000 clones, 85% to 90% found once. Germline assignment: CDR1 SGHDN and CDR2 FVKESK. V lost 1 base and J 3 bases, leaving 12 bases between the germline ends. This CDR3 has 16 residues. The V gene is TRBV14, the J gene TRBJ2-2, with D perhaps TRBD1 (6 bases). The TCR was taken from a woman in her forties or fifties with colorectal cancer. Sequencing was done on a sample of PBMCs. Here the CDR3 reads CASSQVGGSDTGELFF. In nucleotides, the CDR3 is TGTGCCAGCAGCCAAGTTGGGGGCTCGGACACCGGGGAGCTGTTTTTT. Supplemented by reference TRBV14 and TRBJ2-2, the full variable domain reads EAGVTQFPSHSVIEKGQTVTLRCDPISGHDNLYWYRRVMGKEIKFLLHFVKESKQDESGMPNNRFLAERTGGTYSTLKVQPAELEDSGVYFCASSQVGGSDTGELFFGEGSRLTVL.